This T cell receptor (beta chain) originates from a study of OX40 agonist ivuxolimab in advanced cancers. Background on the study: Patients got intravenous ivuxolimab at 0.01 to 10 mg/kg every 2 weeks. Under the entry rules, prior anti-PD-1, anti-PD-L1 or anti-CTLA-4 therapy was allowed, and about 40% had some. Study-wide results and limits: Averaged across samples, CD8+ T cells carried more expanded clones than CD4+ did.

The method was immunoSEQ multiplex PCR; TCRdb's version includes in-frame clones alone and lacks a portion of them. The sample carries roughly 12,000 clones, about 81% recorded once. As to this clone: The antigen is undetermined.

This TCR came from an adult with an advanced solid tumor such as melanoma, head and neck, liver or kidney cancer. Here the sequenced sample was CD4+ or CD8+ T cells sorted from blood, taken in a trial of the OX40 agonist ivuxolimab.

As DNA, the CDR3 is TGTGCCAGCAGTTTATTCCTTTTGGACGGACTCACCGGGGAGCTGTTTTTT. Its protein product is CASSLFLLDGLTGELFF. The V and J genes are TRBV28 and TRBJ2-2; a possible D gene is TRBD2 (5 bases). Germline V gene sequence: CDR1 MDHEN, CDR2 SYDVKM. The CDR3 is made up of 17 amino acids. The ends were cut back, 1 base at V and 4 bases at J, with 16 bases in the middle.